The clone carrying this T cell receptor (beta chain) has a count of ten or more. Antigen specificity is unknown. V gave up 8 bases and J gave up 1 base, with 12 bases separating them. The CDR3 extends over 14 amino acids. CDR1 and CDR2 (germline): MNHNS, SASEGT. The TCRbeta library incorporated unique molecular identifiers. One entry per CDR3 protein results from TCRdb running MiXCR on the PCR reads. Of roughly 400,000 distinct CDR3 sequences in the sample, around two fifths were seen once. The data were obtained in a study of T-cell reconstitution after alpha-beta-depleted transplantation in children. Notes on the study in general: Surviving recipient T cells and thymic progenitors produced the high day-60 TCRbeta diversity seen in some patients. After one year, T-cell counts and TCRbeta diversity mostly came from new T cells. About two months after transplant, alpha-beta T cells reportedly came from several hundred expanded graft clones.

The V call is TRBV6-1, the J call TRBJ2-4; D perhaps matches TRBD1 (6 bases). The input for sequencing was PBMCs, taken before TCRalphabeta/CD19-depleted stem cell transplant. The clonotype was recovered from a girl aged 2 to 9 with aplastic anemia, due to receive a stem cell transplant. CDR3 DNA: TGTGCCAGCTTGCCAGGGGAGGCCAAAAACATTCAGTACTTC. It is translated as CASLPGEAKNIQYF.